The entry below gives a single TCR beta chain sequence along with its context. The V gene end was trimmed by 4 bases and the J gene end by 6 bases; junction bases not matched to a gene: 7. Germline CDR1 SGHKS, CDR2 YYEKEE (reference sequence). There are 17 residues in the CDR3. The record originates from a study of T cell changes during pregnancy in multiple sclerosis. Using immunoSEQ multiplex PCR, the repertoire was profiled, and TCRdb retains in-frame clones only, with some absent. The sample has under 60,000 clones; approximately 93% are singletons. V usage is TRBV5-5 and J usage is TRBJ2-1; TRBD2 matches 16 bases. The sequence derives from a female donor with multiple sclerosis, enrolled in a pregnancy study. The starting material was CD4+ T cells from peripheral blood mononuclear cells, obtained in the third trimester of pregnancy. DNA of the CDR3: TGTGCCAGCAGCCCTGGGACTAGCGGGAGGGCCGTCAATGAGCAGTTCTTC. This sequence encodes CASSPGTSGRAVNEQFF.